One and the same sample provided the 13 T cell receptor beta chains below, sequenced in a study of blood T cells in healthy people across ages. A second PCR, run for roughly 7 to 11 cycles, used a sample-barcoded 5' primer plus a J-beta primer mix. TCRdb analysed the 5' RACE reads with MiXCR anew, one entry per CDR3 protein. The table lists fewer than 1,200,000 distinct CDR3 sequences, around 27% of them singletons, with approximately 0.79% in the top ten. These data are also associated with another study on T cells of mothers and their children.

What was sequenced was blood. These receptors were obtained from a girl aged 2 to 10 in good health.

There are a few counts of this clonotype. The V and J genes are TRBV6-5 and TRBJ1-3, with a weak D call TRBD1 (5 bases). Between the trimmed V and J ends, which lost 7 bases and 4 bases, there was a span of 14 bases. The CDR3 has 14 amino acids. The germline CDR1 and CDR2 sequences are MNHEY and SVGAGI. The CDR3, as DNA: TGTGCCAGCACTCAGGGTGGTGTAGGAAACACCATATATTTT. This sequence encodes CASTQGGVGNTIYF.

This clonotype was observed a few times. The chain carries TRBV6-5 and TRBJ1-5; tentatively, D is TRBD1 (5 bases). Germline V CDR1 and CDR2: MNHEY, SVGAGI. V lost 2 bases, J lost 4 bases, and 12 bases lay in between. This CDR3 has 15 amino acids. In nucleotides, the CDR3 is TGTGCCAGCAGTTACAAGGGGTATGGAAATCAGCCCCAGCATTTT. The encoded protein is CASSYKGYGNQPQHF.

This chain uses TRBV4-1 with TRBJ2-5, with D unclear. The J call is uncertain, as TRBJ2-1 better fits the DNA end. The CDR3 runs to 12 residues. Germline loops: CDR1 MGHRA, CDR2 YSYEKL. CDR3 in DNA: TGCGCCAGCAGCCAAGAGATAGGTGAGCAGTTCTTC. It encodes CASSQEIGEQFF.

The V gene is TRBV20-1, the J gene TRBJ2-7; TRBD2 matches 10 bases. The CDR3 runs 14 residues. Germline lookup yields CDR1 DFQATT and CDR2 SNEGSKA (reference sequence). The J segment lost 3 bases and the V segment lost 5 bases, leaving 7 bases of the junction unmatched. The chain's CDR3 is CSAPSLAGIYEQYF. The CDR3 bases are TGCAGTGCTCCTTCACTAGCGGGGATCTACGAGCAGTACTTC.

This clonotype has a handful of counts. Germline is not matched at one junction end, which may reflect a read error. The V gene is TRBV27, the J gene TRBJ1-2; 9 bases align to TRBD1. In germline, CDR1 is MNHEY, CDR2 SMNVEV (reference sequence). The CDR3 contains 15 residues. The CDR3 loop reads CACSLSQGASYGYTF. The DNA for the CDR3 is TGTGCCTGCAGTTTATCACAGGGGGCTAGCTATGGCTACACCTTC.

The rearrangement links TRBV25-1 to TRBJ2-5; the D gene is possibly TRBD1 (6 bases). Near its end, the DNA agrees better with TRBJ2-7, so the J call may be wrong. CDR3 length: 14 residues. Per the germline V gene, CDR1 is MGHDK and CDR2 is SYGVNS. Written as DNA, the CDR3 is TGTGCCAGCAGTGACGTGGGCAGGGGAAACGAGCAGTACTTC. Protein sequence: CASSDVGRGNEQYF.

This clonotype turned up a few times. The V call is TRBV7-2, the J call TRBJ2-1, with D tentatively TRBD1 or TRBD2 (5 bases each). Germline V gives CDR1 SGHTA, CDR2 FQGNSA. V dropped 3 bases and J dropped 9 bases, with 15 bases sitting between them. The CDR3 is made up of 14 amino acids. The CDR3 bases are TGTGCCAGCAGCTTTAGGGGACGAAGTGGTGAGCAGTTCTTC. Encoded protein: CASSFRGRSGEQFF.

The V and J genes are TRBV7-8 and TRBJ1-1; D remains unclear. Germline CDR1 and CDR2: SGHVS and FQNEAQ. With 5 bases removed from V and 5 bases from J, the gap between germline ends came to 6 bases. The CDR3 covers 11 residues. CDR3 sequence (DNA): TGTGCCAGCAGCGGGATGACTGAAGCTTTCTTT. Translating gives CASSGMTEAFF.

This clonotype showed up just a few times. The chain links TRBV28 to TRBJ2-7; 11 nucleotides line up with TRBD2. Germline V lookup: CDR1 MDHEN, CDR2 SYDVKM. CDR3 size: 16 residues. The ends lost 3 bases at V and 4 bases at J; junction bases unmatched: 8. The CDR3 DNA reads TGTGCCAGCAGTTTGGGGACTAGCGGATTTTATTACGAGCAGTACTTC. It translates to CASSLGTSGFYYEQYF.

This sequence joins TRBV6-6 and TRBJ1-2, with 10 bases fitting TRBD1. From germline, CDR1 is MNHNY and CDR2 SVGAGI (reference sequence). This CDR3 spans 14 amino acids. V gave up 5 bases and J gave up 7 bases; unmatched junction bases: 7. The CDR3 loop reads CASSIPGTGAGYTF. CDR3 nucleotides: TGTGCCAGCAGTATTCCCGGGACAGGGGCTGGCTACACCTTC.

This clonotype was seen repeatedly, ten times or more. The chain has TRBV12-3 or TRBV12-4 and TRBJ2-2; D is unresolved. The CDR3 has 13 residues. V lost 3 bases and J 5 bases, leaving 7 bases between the germline ends. The CDR3 region is CASSFVVTGELFF. CDR3 sequence (DNA): TGTGCCAGCAGTTTCGTGGTTACCGGGGAGCTGTTTTTT.

This clonotype turned up a few times. The chain joins TRBV12-3 or TRBV12-4 to TRBJ2-2; 11 nucleotides match TRBD1. Trimming took 6 bases from V and 2 from J; bases not matched to a gene: 11. This CDR3 has 18 residues. CDR3 sequence: CASSKQLRTGGNTGELFF. CDR3 bases: TGTGCCAGCAGCAAACAGCTTCGGACAGGGGGCAACACCGGGGAGCTGTTTTTT.

V is TRBV6-5 and J is TRBJ2-5, with D possibly TRBD2 on 5 matching bases. CDR3 length equals 13 residues. V was cut by 2 bases and J by 13 bases, with 17 bases left in between. The germline V gene encodes CDR1 MNHEY and CDR2 SVGAGI. The CDR3: CASSYKVPAEVYF. CDR3 sequence (DNA): TGTGCCAGCAGTTACAAGGTCCCCGCGGAGGTGTACTTC.